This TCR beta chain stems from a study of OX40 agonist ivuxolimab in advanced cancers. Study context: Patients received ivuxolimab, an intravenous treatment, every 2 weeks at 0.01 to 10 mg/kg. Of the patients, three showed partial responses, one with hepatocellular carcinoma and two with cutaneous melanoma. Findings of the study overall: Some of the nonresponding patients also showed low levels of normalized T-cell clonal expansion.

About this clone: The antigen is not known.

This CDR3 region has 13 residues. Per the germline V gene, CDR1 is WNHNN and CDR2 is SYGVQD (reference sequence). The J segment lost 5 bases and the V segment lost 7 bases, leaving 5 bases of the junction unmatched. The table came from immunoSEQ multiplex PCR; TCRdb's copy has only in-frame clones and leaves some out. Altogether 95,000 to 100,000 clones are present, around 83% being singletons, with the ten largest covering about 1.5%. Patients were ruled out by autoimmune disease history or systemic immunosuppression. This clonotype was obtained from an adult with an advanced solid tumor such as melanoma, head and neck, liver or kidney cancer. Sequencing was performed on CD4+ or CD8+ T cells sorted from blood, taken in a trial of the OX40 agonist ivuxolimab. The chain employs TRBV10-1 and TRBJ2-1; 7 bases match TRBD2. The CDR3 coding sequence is TGCGCCAGCATGGAGCGGGGTAACAATGAGCAGTTCTTC. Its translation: CASMERGNNEQFF.